What follows describes a single T cell receptor (beta chain). Its specificity is not known. This sample stems from a study of shared clonotypes between healthy human individuals. With 0 bases removed from V and 0 bases from J, the gap between germline ends came to 13 bases. The germline gives CDR1 SGHNT, CDR2 YYREEE (reference sequence). This CDR3 is 17 amino acids long. General study results and limits: The study sampled only blood, and tissue repertoires likely differ.

Investigators spread the genomic DNA of each subset evenly over several immunoSEQ plates. Per the study methods: ImmunoSEQ output held junction-only sequences without quality scores, so filtering differed. Profiling relied on immunoSEQ multiplex PCR, and the TCRdb table lists in-frame clones only, not all of them. V, J and clone size derive from that table, while D and trimming were established from the DNA sequence. The sample includes some 800,000 clones, more than 85% of them seen just once. Terminally differentiated effector memory CD45RA+ cells were excluded by CCR7 positive selection of CD45RO-negative cells.

The TCR was taken from a man aged 25-45 years in good health. Sequenced material: naive CD8+ T cells sorted from blood. The chain carries TRBV5-4 and TRBJ2-4; D not resolved. The CDR3 sequence: CASSLDSGRLAKNIQYF. The CDR3 DNA is TGTGCCAGCAGCTTGGATTCCGGCAGACTAGCCAAAAACATTCAGTACTTC.